One and the same sample provided the 7 T cell receptor beta chains below, sequenced in a study of PD-1 blockade in mismatch repair-deficient tumors. Assay used: immunoSEQ multiplex PCR; TCRdb lists only in-frame clones, some missing. Of around 14,000 clones in the sample, 70% to 90% are singletons; the top ten hold about an eighth. These receptors' antigens are unknown. Time point: identical approximately 11-day culture without peptide (control). Here the sequenced sample was cells cultured in vitro, taken from a patient treated with pembrolizumab. These receptors came from an adult with mismatch repair-deficient cancer.

The chain uses TRBV6-5 and TRBJ2-2; the match to TRBD2 covers 8 bases. The CDR3 extends over 15 amino acids. V lost 0 bases and J lost 4; bases outside the gene matches: 1. The germline V gene has CDR1 MNHEY and CDR2 SVGAGI. CDR3 sequence reads: CASSYSSGVTGELFF. CDR3 bases: TGTGCCAGCAGTTACTCTAGCGGGGTCACCGGGGAGCTGTTTTTT.

The gene calls are TRBV7-9 and TRBJ1-2; D gene unclear. The CDR3 has 14 residues. CDR1 is SEHNR, CDR2 FQNEAQ, per germline (reference sequence). V dropped 4 bases and J dropped 0 bases, with 9 bases sitting between them. CDR3 region: CASSSGLSNYGYTF. The DNA for the CDR3 is TGTGCCAGCAGCTCCGGACTATCTAACTATGGCTACACCTTC.

J is TRBJ1-3 and V is TRBV5-4; 7 bases agree with TRBD1. The CDR3 contains 15 residues. V lost 3 bases, J lost 4 bases, and 7 bases stayed unmatched. Germline CDR1 SGHNT, CDR2 YYREEE (reference sequence). CDR3 DNA sequence: TGTGCCAGCAGCTCGGCGACAGGGTCCGGAAACACCATATATTTT. This gives the protein CASSSATGSGNTIYF.

The rearrangement links TRBV5-1 to TRBJ2-3; D may be TRBD1 or TRBD2 (7 bases each). CDR1 is SGHRS, CDR2 YFSETQ, per germline. V was clipped by 3 bases and J by 4 bases, with 9 bases between them. This CDR3 contains 13 residues. CDR3 bases: TGCGCCAGCAGCTCAGGGGGGGCAGATACGCAGTATTTT. Its protein product is CASSSGGADTQYF.

The rearrangement joins TRBV9 to TRBJ1-2; D is ambiguous. Per the germline V gene, CDR1 is SGDLS and CDR2 is YYNGEE. Trimming took 4 bases from V and 5 from J, leaving 15 bases between them. CDR3 length: 14 amino acids. CDR3 DNA sequence: TGTGCCAGCAGCCCAGGAGGTGATCGGTATGGCTACACCTTC. This codes for CASSPGGDRYGYTF. Full variable domain (missing parts from reference TRBV9 and TRBJ1-2): DSGVTQTPKHLITATGQRVTLRCSPRSGDLSVYWYQQSLDQGLQFLIQYYNGEERAKGNILERFSAQQFPDLHSELNLSSLELGDSALYFCASSPGGDRYGYTFGSGTRLTVV.

V and J are TRBV28 and TRBJ2-7, with 7 positions matching TRBD1. Per germline, CDR1 MDHEN and CDR2 SYDVKM. The CDR3 length is 15 residues. The V gene end was trimmed by 6 bases and the J gene end by 3 bases; junction bases not matched to a gene: 11. CDR3 sequence reads: CASSNTRQGGYEQYF. CDR3 sequence (DNA): TGTGCCAGCAGCAACACTAGACAGGGCGGCTACGAGCAGTACTTC. Full variable domain (rest looked up from reference TRBV28 and TRBJ2-7): DVKVTQSSRYLVKRTGEKVFLECVQDMDHENMFWYRQDPGLGLRLIYFSYDVKMKEKGDIPEGYSVSREKKERFSLILESASTNQTSMYLCASSNTRQGGYEQYFGPGTRLTVT.

A single count supports this clone. This chain joins TRBV7-9 and TRBJ1-1; D is undetermined. The V and J ends lost 11 bases and 6 bases respectively, with 13 bases between them. The CDR3 loop spans 11 amino acids. Germline CDR1 and CDR2: SEHNR and FQNEAQ (reference sequence). The DNA for the CDR3 is TGTGCCGGAACTAACCGGGCTGAAGCTTTCTTT. Translation gives CAGTNRAEAFF. Full variable domain (remainder filled in from reference TRBV7-9 and TRBJ1-1): DTGVSQNPRHKITKRGQNVTFRCDPISEHNRLYWYRQTLGQGPEFLTYFQNEAQLEKSRLLSDRFSAERPKGSFSTLEIQRTEQGDSAMYLCAGTNRAEAFFGQGTRLTVV.